These 27 T cell receptor beta chains originate from one sample sequenced in a study of neurological immune-mediated disorders. TCRdb processed the 5' RACE reads anew with MiXCR; each CDR3 protein has one entry. The table has tens of thousands of distinct CDR3 sequences, approximately 3.5% seen once. The sample consisted of PBMCs. These receptors all stem from a man aged 35-49 years with multiple sclerosis.

In its sample, this clonotype was seen many times. V is TRBV7-9 and J is TRBJ1-5; D gene uncertain. V dropped 3 bases and J dropped 7 bases, with 10 bases sitting between them. This CDR3 has 13 amino acids. In germline, CDR1 is SEHNR, CDR2 FQNEAQ (reference sequence). The CDR3 spells CASSLAGGQPQHF. The CDR3, as DNA: TGTGCCAGCAGCTTGGCAGGCGGGCAGCCCCAGCATTTT.

There are a few counts of this clonotype. A much more abundant neighbour one base away suggests this may be a read error. The CDR3 ends on some other residue instead of the conserved phenylalanine or tryptophan, so this is likely a read error. The chain is built from TRBV3-1 and TRBJ1-5; TRBD1 matches 8 bases. CDR3 size: 16 residues. With 2 bases clipped from V and 7 bases from J, the junction kept 10 bases outside the gene matches. Per germline, CDR1 LGHDT and CDR2 YNNKEL (reference sequence). The CDR3 spells CASSQQGATGGQPQHI. In nucleotides, the CDR3 is TGTGCCAGCAGCCAACAGGGGGCGACCGGGGGGCAGCCCCAGCATATT.

This clonotype was detected many times. The J gene is TRBJ1-2, the V gene TRBV24-1; no clear D. The ends were cut back, 9 bases at V and 4 bases at J, with 11 bases in the middle. The CDR3 length is 12 residues. CDR1 is KGHDR, CDR2 SFDVKD, per germline. The CDR3 DNA is TGTGCCACCTTCAATACCCGCTATGGCTACACCTTC. This sequence encodes CATFNTRYGYTF.

This clonotype was picked up many times. The rearrangement uses TRBV5-5 and TRBJ1-5; tentative D call: TRBD1 (6 bases). The CDR3 sequence is 16 residues long. The V and J ends lost 0 bases and 3 bases respectively, with 13 bases between them. Looked up from germline, CDR1 is SGHKS and CDR2 is YYEKEE (reference sequence). The CDR3 coding sequence is TGTGCCAGCAGCTTGGATGAAGGGGGATACAATCAGCCCCAGCATTTT. Protein sequence: CASSLDEGGYNQPQHF.

Many counts were recorded for this clonotype. This chain joins TRBV7-2 and TRBJ2-2; perhaps TRBD2 as D (5 bases). This CDR3 spans 20 amino acids. With 1 base removed from V and 0 bases from J, the gap between germline ends came to 21 bases. CDR1 and CDR2 from the germline V gene are SGHTA and FQGNSA. For the CDR3, the DNA is TGTGCCAGCAGCTTAGGGAGGTTTCCCCGGGTACCCACGAACACCGGGGAGCTGTTTTTT. Encoded protein: CASSLGRFPRVPTNTGELFF.

In this sample, this clonotype turned up many times. The rearrangement links TRBV15 to TRBJ1-2; 7 bases map to TRBD1. J lost 4 bases, V lost 0 bases, and 20 bases had no gene match. The CDR3 spans 20 residues. Germline assignment: CDR1 LNHNV and CDR2 YYDKDF (reference sequence). The CDR3 protein is CATSRERLGLGTRGPYGYTF. The DNA for the CDR3 is TGTGCCACCAGCAGAGAAAGGCTCGGATTAGGGACAAGGGGGCCCTATGGCTACACCTTC.

This clonotype appeared a few times. It may be a read error: a sequence one base away is much more abundant. The genes are TRBV5-4 and TRBJ2-5; D is unclear. Germline V gene sequence: CDR1 SGHNT, CDR2 YYREEE (reference sequence). Between the trimmed V and J ends, which lost 4 bases and 4 bases, there was a span of 14 bases. The CDR3 consists of 14 residues. CDR3 protein: CASSAWESRETQYF. The CDR3 DNA is TGTGCCAGCAGCGCCTGGGAAAGTAGAGAGACCCAGTACTTC.

There are many counts of this clonotype. The J gene is TRBJ2-3, the V gene TRBV29-1, with 9 nucleotides matching TRBD2. In germline, CDR1 is SQVTM, CDR2 ANQGSEA. Trimming removed 8 bases from V and 14 bases from J; junction bases left unmatched: 14. The CDR3 extends over 12 amino acids. The CDR3 sequence is CSSALLAGYAYF. The CDR3 coding sequence is TGCAGCTCCGCCCTACTAGCGGGTTATGCGTATTTT.

This clonotype was counted many times. The chain is built from TRBV29-1 and TRBJ2-4; 7 bases are shared with TRBD1. CDR1 is SQVTM and CDR2 is ANQGSEA in the germline V gene. The CDR3 is 14 amino acids. With 6 bases clipped from V and 6 bases from J, the junction kept 11 bases outside the gene matches. As DNA, the CDR3 is TGCAGCGTCCGAACAGGGGCGGGCAGAAACATTCAGTACTTC. Protein sequence: CSVRTGAGRNIQYF.

This clonotype was counted many times. The J gene is TRBJ2-5, the V gene TRBV5-1, with a weak D call TRBD2 (5 bases). CDR1 is SGHRS and CDR2 is YFSETQ in the germline V gene. Trimming removed 2 bases from V and 4 bases from J, with 15 bases in between. This CDR3 comprises 15 residues. DNA of the CDR3: TGCGCCAGCAGCTTTTCCGGGGTAGAGGGAGAGACCCAGTACTTC. This sequence encodes CASSFSGVEGETQYF. Variable domain in full (rest from reference TRBV5-1 and TRBJ2-5): KAGVTQTPRYLIKTRGQQVTLSCSPISGHRSVSWYQQTPGQGLQFLFEYFSETQRNKGNFPGRFSGRQFSNSRSEMNVSTLELGDSALYLCASSFSGVEGETQYFGPGTRLLVL.

This clonotype was observed at least ten times. V is TRBV5-5 and J is TRBJ2-1, with 10 nucleotides matching TRBD2. Per germline, CDR1 SGHKS and CDR2 YYEKEE (reference sequence). The CDR3 runs 17 residues. Trimming cost V 1 base and J 5 bases; bases outside gene matches: 9. CDR3 bases: TGTGCCAGCAGCTTGCGCGCTAGCGGGGGACCGAACAATGAGCAGTTCTTC. Its translation is CASSLRASGGPNNEQFF.

This clonotype was counted at least ten times. The J gene is TRBJ2-3, the V gene TRBV2; the match to TRBD1 covers 7 bases. After removal of 4 bases from V and 3 bases from J, the junction contained 7 bases not matched to a gene. This CDR3 contains 15 residues. CDR1 SNHLY and CDR2 FYNNEI come from the germline V gene. The CDR3 DNA follows: TGTGCCAGCAGTGGACAGGGATCGTATACAGATACGCAGTATTTT. This codes for CASSGQGSYTDTQYF.

Ten or more counts support this clonotype. V gene TRBV25-1 combines with J gene TRBJ2-1, with no clear D. The ends were cut back, 4 bases at V and 12 bases at J, with 10 bases in the middle. CDR3 size: 11 residues. Per the germline V gene, CDR1 is MGHDK and CDR2 is SYGVNS. In DNA, the CDR3 is TGTGCCAGCAGTGGGGAAAGGGTGCAGTTCTTC. This codes for CASSGERVQFF.

This clonotype was observed many times. This chain uses TRBV29-1 with TRBJ2-7; tentative D call: TRBD1 (6 bases). Germline CDR1 is SQVTM and CDR2 is ANQGSEA. The length of the CDR3 is 14 residues. V lost 6 bases, J lost 3 bases, and 18 bases lay in between. The chain's CDR3 is CSVTRTAVGYEQYF. The CDR3 DNA follows: TGCAGCGTGACCCGGACAGCCGTCGGCTACGAGCAGTACTTC.

In this sample, this clonotype turned up many times. V and J are TRBV7-3 and TRBJ2-1, with 8 bases aligning to TRBD2. The ends lost 5 bases at V and 5 bases at J; junction bases unmatched: 2. This CDR3 spans 13 amino acids. CDR1 is SGHTA and CDR2 is FQGTGA in the germline V gene. In DNA, the CDR3 is TGTGCCAGCAGCCCGGGGGGGAACAATGAGCAGTTCTTC. Amino acids: CASSPGGNNEQFF.

This clonotype was seen many times. The rearrangement uses TRBV10-3 and TRBJ2-7, with a weak D call TRBD2 (6 bases). Trimming took off 3 bases at V and 0 bases at J, with 9 bases between the two ends. The CDR3 has 14 residues. In germline, CDR1 is ENHRY, CDR2 SYGVKD. For the CDR3, the DNA is TGTGCCATCAGTGACGCGGGATCCTCCTACGAGCAGTACTTC. Its protein is CAISDAGSSYEQYF.

This clonotype occurred many times. The CDR3: CASSHLGVSTDTQYF. In DNA form, the CDR3 reads TGTGCCAGCAGCCACCTCGGGGTTAGCACAGATACGCAGTATTTT. The rearrangement joins TRBV3-1 to TRBJ2-3, with D possibly being TRBD2 (5 bases). This CDR3 comprises 15 residues. Trimming took 3 bases from V and 0 from J, leaving 10 bases between them. The germline CDR1 and CDR2 sequences are LGHDT and YNNKEL (reference sequence).

This clonotype was observed many times. This rearrangement joins TRBV12-3 or TRBV12-4 to TRBJ2-7; no clear D gene. The CDR3 is made up of 12 amino acids. V gave up 2 bases and J gave up 4 bases, with 6 bases separating them. The CDR3 DNA reads as TGTGCCAGCAGTTTATCCTGGTACGAGCAGTACTTC. Translation gives CASSLSWYEQYF.

This clonotype showed up just a few times. The V gene is TRBV5-6, the J gene TRBJ2-1, with a weak D call TRBD1 (6 bases). Deletions cut 3 bases from V and 9 bases from J, with 7 bases between. Germline V gene sequence: CDR1 SGHDT, CDR2 YYEEEE. The CDR3 length is 11 residues. CDR3 nucleotide sequence: TGTGCCAGCAGCTCGGACAGTGAGCAGTTCTTC. Translating it yields CASSSDSEQFF.

This clonotype was detected many times. The chain combines TRBV12-3 or TRBV12-4 with TRBJ2-7, with D possibly matching TRBD1 (5 bases). The CDR3 loop spans 13 amino acids. V dropped 5 bases and J dropped 2 bases, with 10 bases sitting between them. The CDR3 protein is CASSPREPYEQYF. The CDR3 DNA reads as TGTGCCAGCAGTCCCAGGGAACCCTACGAGCAGTACTTC.

This clonotype was seen many times. The rearrangement joins TRBV6-5 to TRBJ1-6; D is undetermined. From germline, CDR1 is MNHEY and CDR2 SVGAGI. This CDR3 spans 16 amino acids. Trimming took 2 bases from V and 3 from J, leaving 11 bases between them. The CDR3 here is CASSYGGRSYNSPLHF. CDR3 nucleotide sequence: TGTGCCAGCAGTTACGGTGGCAGGAGCTATAATTCACCCCTCCACTTT.

This clonotype was recorded many times. The J gene is TRBJ2-3, the V gene TRBV10-1; D might be TRBD2 (6 bases). V was shortened by 0 bases and J by 4 bases, with 11 bases between the two germline ends. Looked up from germline, CDR1 is WNHNN and CDR2 is SYGVQD (reference sequence). This CDR3 contains 15 residues. The CDR3 loop is CASSESGTGSDTQYF. CDR3 DNA: TGCGCCAGCAGTGAGTCGGGGACTGGGTCAGATACGCAGTATTTT.

At least ten counts were recorded for this clonotype. A read error may account for a junction end that differs from germline. The chain joins TRBV9 to TRBJ1-5; the D is unclear. The length of the CDR3 is 12 residues. Germline CDR1 is SGDLS and CDR2 is YYNGEE. The CDR3 sequence: CASSVGNQPQNF. The CDR3 DNA reads as TGTGCCAGCAGCGTCGGCAATCAGCCCCAGAATTTT.

This clonotype showed up many times. This chain uses TRBV5-1 with TRBJ2-5; 7 nucleotides line up with TRBD2. The trim removed 0 bases at V and 2 bases at J, leaving 4 bases unmatched. CDR1 is SGHRS and CDR2 is YFSETQ in the germline V gene. CDR3 length: 15 amino acids. CDR3 sequence: CASSLEASGQETQYF. The DNA for the CDR3 is TGCGCCAGCAGCTTGGAGGCTAGCGGACAAGAGACCCAGTACTTC. The full variable domain, completed using reference TRBV5-1 and TRBJ2-5, is KAGVTQTPRYLIKTRGQQVTLSCSPISGHRSVSWYQQTPGQGLQFLFEYFSETQRNKGNFPGRFSGRQFSNSRSEMNVSTLELGDSALYLCASSLEASGQETQYFGPGTRLLVL.

This clonotype came up many times. This chain uses TRBV20-1 with TRBJ2-5; D is perhaps TRBD1 or TRBD2 (5 bases each). The CDR3 is 14 residues long. CDR1 and CDR2 (germline): DFQATT, SNEGSKA (reference sequence). Trimming cost V 6 bases and J 4 bases, with 18 bases left between them. The CDR3 is CSAPPLRGTETQYF. Here the CDR3 DNA reads TGCAGTGCCCCACCCCTCCGGGGCACAGAGACCCAGTACTTC.

This clonotype was counted between two and nine times. The chain joins TRBV20-1 to TRBJ2-7; the D gene is possibly TRBD2 (5 bases). The germline gives CDR1 DFQATT, CDR2 SNEGSKA (reference sequence). Trimming stripped 0 bases from V and 3 bases from J, with 9 bases between. This CDR3 region has 13 residues. In nucleotides, the CDR3 is TGCAGTGCTAGAGATATCGGGGACTACGAGCAGTACTTC. Its translation is CSARDIGDYEQYF.

In its sample, this clonotype was seen many times. V is TRBV5-1 and J is TRBJ1-2; 9 bases match TRBD1. Germline lookup yields CDR1 SGHRS and CDR2 YFSETQ. The CDR3 has 15 amino acids. Losses at the gene ends were 6 bases for V and 6 bases for J; bases not matched to a gene: 12. The CDR3 DNA reads TGCGCCAGCACTCCCGACAGGGGGGTTTTCAATGGCTACACCTTC. It yields the protein CASTPDRGVFNGYTF.